Each of the 9 T cell receptor beta chains below was sequenced from the same sample in a study of metastatic and nonmetastatic thyroid tumors. Patients were all untreated before their thyroid surgery. TCRdb re-called the PCR reads via MiXCR. The data hold around 89,000 clones, with 15% observed a single time. Input material: blood. These receptor sequences come from a female donor with papillary thyroid cancer or a benign thyroid nodule (not recorded which). Some clones in this sample may be carry-over from other donors' samples.

Comment on this clone: Since a much larger clone is just one base distant, this may be a read error. The gene calls are TRBV7-2 and TRBJ2-3; TRBD2 might be the D (5 bases). The CDR3 has 13 amino acids. V gave up 6 bases and J gave up 5 bases, with 12 bases separating them. Germline V gives CDR1 SGHTA, CDR2 FQGNSA. The CDR3 sequence is CASSHGKGDTQYF. The CDR3 nucleotides read TGTGCCAGCAGTCACGGGAAGGGAGATACGCAGTATTTT.

Ten or more counts support this clone. The J gene is TRBJ2-1, the V gene TRBV30; D is ambiguous. Germline V lookup: CDR1 GTSNPN, CDR2 SVGIG (reference sequence). Between the trimmed V and J ends, which lost 4 bases and 9 bases, there was a span of 13 bases. The CDR3 runs 12 residues. The CDR3 reads CAWMKMVREQFF. The CDR3 DNA reads as TGTGCCTGGATGAAAATGGTCCGTGAGCAGTTCTTC.

Comments on this clone: Being one base from a much bigger clone, this may be a read error. The J gene is TRBJ1-2, the V gene TRBV5-4, with D perhaps matching TRBD1 (6 bases). In germline, CDR1 is SGHNT, CDR2 YYREEE (reference sequence). The CDR3 has 19 residues. DNA for the CDR3: TGTGCCAGCAGCTTGGACACCCCAGAGATGGGGGGGCATACCTATGGCTGCACCTTC. The encoded protein is CASSLDTPEMGGHTYGCTF. The complete variable domain, with remaining parts taken from reference TRBV5-4 and TRBJ1-2, reads ETGVTQSPTHLIKTRGQQVTLRCSSQSGHNTVSWYQQALGQGPQFIFQYYREEENGRGNFPPRFSGLQFPNYSSELNVNALELDDSALYLCASSLDTPEMGGHTYGCTFGSGTRLTVV.

This clone came up many times. The J gene is TRBJ1-3, the V gene TRBV6-1, with D possibly TRBD1 on 5 matching bases. The CDR3 length is 13 residues. Germline CDR1 MNHNS, CDR2 SASEGT. Between the trimmed V and J ends, which lost 5 bases and 4 bases, there was a span of 9 bases. The CDR3 DNA sequence: TGTGCCAGCAGTTCCTGGGGGGGAAACACCATATATTTT. Residues: CASSSWGGNTIYF.

This clone appeared a few times. Since a much larger clone is just one base distant, this may be a read error. This chain connects TRBV28 to TRBJ1-1; 7 nucleotides line up with TRBD1. This CDR3 is 13 amino acids long. Losses at the gene ends were 5 bases for V and 9 bases for J; bases not matched to a gene: 9. Germline-derived CDR1 and CDR2 are MDHEN and SYDVKM. This CDR3 is CASSATGRGKAFF. In DNA form, the CDR3 reads TGTGCCAGCAGTGCGACAGGGAGGGGAAAAGCTTTCTTT.

This clone was counted at least ten times. The CDR3: CASSLVGLGPRADTQYF. The CDR3 nucleotides are TGTGCCAGCAGCTTAGTAGGTTTGGGGCCGCGGGCAGATACGCAGTATTTT. The rearrangement links TRBV7-2 to TRBJ2-3; either TRBD1 or TRBD2 may supply D (5 bases each). V lost 1 base, J lost 4 bases, and 18 bases lay in between. Looked up from germline, CDR1 is SGHTA and CDR2 is FQGNSA. This CDR3 is 17 amino acids long.

This clone was picked up many times. This chain's CDR3 is CASSPGTLRETQYF. In DNA, the CDR3 is TGTGCCAGCAGTCCGGGGACTCTCCGGGAGACCCAGTACTTC. V usage is TRBV6-1 and J usage is TRBJ2-5; D is possibly TRBD2 (6 bases). Between the trimmed V and J ends, which lost 5 bases and 5 bases, there was a span of 15 bases. Germline-derived CDR1 and CDR2 are MNHNS and SASEGT. This CDR3 comprises 14 residues.

Only one count was recorded for this clone. A much larger clone lies one base from this, so it may be a read error. The chain joins TRBV20-1 to TRBJ2-5; 13 nucleotides align to TRBD2. With 3 bases clipped from V and 7 bases from J, the junction kept 5 bases outside the gene matches. Germline CDR1 and CDR2: DFQATT and SNEGSKA (reference sequence). The CDR3 totals 14 residues. This CDR3 is CSARLTSGGWTQYF. CDR3 in DNA: TGCAGTGCTAGGTTGACTAGCGGGGGGTGGACCCAGTACTTC.

This clone has a count of ten or more. V gene TRBV19 combines with J gene TRBJ1-5, with TRBD1 as a possible D gene (5 bases). The V gene lost 4 bases and the J gene lost 7 bases, with 8 bases spanning the gap. The CDR3 sequence is 12 residues long. Germline values: CDR1 LNHDA, CDR2 SQIVND (reference sequence). CDR3 nucleotides: TGTGCCAGTAGTAGCCGGGGCCAGCCCCAGCATTTT. This sequence encodes CASSSRGQPQHF.